This TCR beta chain appears in the sequencing data of a study of CD8 T cells in ankylosing spondylitis. Study-level points and caveats: Disease-linked clones reportedly concentrated significantly in matched ankylosing spondylitis synovial fluid. Both synovial fluid and blood in reactive arthritis had previously been reported to carry some motif variants. Within ankylosing spondylitis blood, a TCR beta motif made up of eight highly homologous variants appeared to be characteristic.

Details on this clonotype: Its antigen is unidentified.

The germline V gene encodes CDR1 SGHTA and CDR2 FQGNSA. The V segment lost 5 bases and the J segment 9 bases; nucleotides outside the gene matches: 17. The length of the CDR3 is 16 residues. Preparation of TCR beta libraries was done by quantitative 5'-RACE with molecular barcodes. TCRdb processed the 5' RACE reads anew with MiXCR; each CDR3 protein has one entry. There are about 700,000 distinct CDR3 sequences in the sample; about 20% occur only once, and 19% lies in the top ten. The genes are TRBV7-2 and TRBJ2-3; 7 bases fit TRBD2. The sample taken for sequencing was blood, either unsorted or a sorted T cell fraction (not recorded which). The TCR comes from a male donor with ankylosing spondylitis. The CDR3 sequence is CASSPQTSPRAATQYF. CDR3 sequence (DNA): TGTGCCAGCAGCCCCCAGACTAGCCCCCGTGCAGCAACGCAGTATTTT.